This TCR beta chain was found in a study of cytomegalovirus exposure and HLA in healthy donors. Researchers ran the PCR with 60 Vbeta and 13 Jbeta primers. The method was immunoSEQ multiplex PCR; TCRdb's version includes in-frame clones alone and lacks a portion of them. The profile shows roughly 130,000 clones, around 79% of them singletons. CDR1 SGHTA and CDR2 FQGTGA come from the germline V gene. The CDR3 consists of 16 residues. V was cut by 5 bases and J by 1 base, with 14 bases left in between. The sequencing sample was made of PBMCs. The rearrangement links TRBV7-3 to TRBJ1-4; no reliable D call. The TCR sequence derives from a woman in her thirties or forties in good health and CMV-seropositive. The CDR3 reads CASSRSAGETNEKLFF. CDR3 DNA: TGTGCCAGCAGCCGGTCCGCGGGTGAAACTAATGAAAAACTGTTTTTT.